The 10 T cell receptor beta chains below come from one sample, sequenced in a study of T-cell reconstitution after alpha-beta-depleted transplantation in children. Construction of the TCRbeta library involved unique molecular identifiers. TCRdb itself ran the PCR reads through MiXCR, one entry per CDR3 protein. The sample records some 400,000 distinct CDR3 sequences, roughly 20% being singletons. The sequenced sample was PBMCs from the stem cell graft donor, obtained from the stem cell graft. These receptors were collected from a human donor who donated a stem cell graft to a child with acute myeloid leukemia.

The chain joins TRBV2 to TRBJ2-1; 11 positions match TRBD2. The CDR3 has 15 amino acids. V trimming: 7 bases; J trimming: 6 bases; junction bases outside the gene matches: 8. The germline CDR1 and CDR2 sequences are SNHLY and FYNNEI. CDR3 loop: CASTPTSGSVNEQFF. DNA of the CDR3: TGTGCCAGCACGCCCACTAGCGGGAGTGTCAATGAGCAGTTCTTC. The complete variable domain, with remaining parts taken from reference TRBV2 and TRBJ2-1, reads EPEVTQTPSHQVTQMGQEVILRCVPISNHLYFYWYRQILGQKVEFLVSFYNNEISEKSEIFDDQFSVERPDGSNFTLKIRSTKLEDSAMYFCASTPTSGSVNEQFFGPGTRLTVL.

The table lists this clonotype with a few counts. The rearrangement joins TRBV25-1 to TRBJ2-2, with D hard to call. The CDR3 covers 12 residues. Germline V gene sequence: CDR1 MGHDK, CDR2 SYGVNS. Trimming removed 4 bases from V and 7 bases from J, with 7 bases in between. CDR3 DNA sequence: TGTGCCAGCAGTGGATTAGGCGGGGAGCTGTTTTTT. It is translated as CASSGLGGELFF.

The chain's CDR3 is CASSFSGKSSYNEQFF. Written as DNA, the CDR3 is TGTGCCAGCAGTTTTTCCGGTAAGAGCTCCTACAATGAGCAGTTCTTC. The V gene is TRBV12-3 or TRBV12-4, the J gene TRBJ2-1; no definite D call. Trimming removed 3 bases from V and 0 bases from J, with 12 bases in between. The CDR3 covers 16 residues.

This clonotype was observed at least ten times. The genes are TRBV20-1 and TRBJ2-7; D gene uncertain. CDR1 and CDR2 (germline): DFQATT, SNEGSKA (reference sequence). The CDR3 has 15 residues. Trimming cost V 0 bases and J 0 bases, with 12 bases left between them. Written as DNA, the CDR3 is TGCAGTGCTAGAGATGGGAAGGCTCTCTCCTACGAGCAGTACTTC. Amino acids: CSARDGKALSYEQYF.

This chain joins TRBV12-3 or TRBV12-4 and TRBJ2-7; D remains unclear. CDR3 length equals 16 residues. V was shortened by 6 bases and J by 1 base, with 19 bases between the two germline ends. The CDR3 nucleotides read TGTGCCAGCAGCTCCGTTTCTATCTACGGATCCTACGAGCAGTACTTC. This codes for CASSSVSIYGSYEQYF.

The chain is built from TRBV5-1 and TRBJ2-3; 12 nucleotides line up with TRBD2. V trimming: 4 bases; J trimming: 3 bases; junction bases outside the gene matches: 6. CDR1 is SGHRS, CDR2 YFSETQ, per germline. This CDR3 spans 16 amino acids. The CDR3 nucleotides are TGCGCCAGCAGCAAGACTAGCGGGAGAGTGACAGATACGCAGTATTTT. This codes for CASSKTSGRVTDTQYF.

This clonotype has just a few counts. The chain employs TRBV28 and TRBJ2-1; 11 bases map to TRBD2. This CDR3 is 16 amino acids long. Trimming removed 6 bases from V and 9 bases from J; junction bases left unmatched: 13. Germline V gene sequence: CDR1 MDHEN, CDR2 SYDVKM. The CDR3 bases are TGTGCCAGCAGCCTAGTTAGCGGGAGGGCCTCGCGTGAGCAGTTCTTC. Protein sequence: CASSLVSGRASREQFF. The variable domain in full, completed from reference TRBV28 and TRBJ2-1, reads DVKVTQSSRYLVKRTGEKVFLECVQDMDHENMFWYRQDPGLGLRLIYFSYDVKMKEKGDIPEGYSVSREKKERFSLILESASTNQTSMYLCASSLVSGRASREQFFGPGTRLTVL.

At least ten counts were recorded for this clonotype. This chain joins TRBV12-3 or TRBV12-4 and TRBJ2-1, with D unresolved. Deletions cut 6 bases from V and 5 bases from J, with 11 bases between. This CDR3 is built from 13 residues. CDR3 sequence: CASSRWKDNEQFF. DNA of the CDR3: TGTGCCAGCAGCCGCTGGAAGGACAATGAGCAGTTCTTC.

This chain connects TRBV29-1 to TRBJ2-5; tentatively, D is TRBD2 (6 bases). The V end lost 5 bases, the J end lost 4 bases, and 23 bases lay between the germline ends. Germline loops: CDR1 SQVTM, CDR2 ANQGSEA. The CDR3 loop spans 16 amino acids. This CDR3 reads CSVYSILRGGRETQYF. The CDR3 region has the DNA TGCAGCGTTTACTCAATTCTGCGTGGGGGGAGAGAGACCCAGTACTTC.

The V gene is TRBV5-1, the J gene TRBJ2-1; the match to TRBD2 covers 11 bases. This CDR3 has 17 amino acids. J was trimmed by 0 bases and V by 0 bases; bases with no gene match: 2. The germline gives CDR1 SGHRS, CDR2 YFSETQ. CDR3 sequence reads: CASSLASGRSSYNEQFF. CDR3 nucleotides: TGCGCCAGCAGCTTGGCTAGCGGGAGGAGCTCCTACAATGAGCAGTTCTTC.